One sample yielded the 31 T cell receptor beta chains listed below, sequenced in a study of T-cell reconstitution after alpha-beta-depleted transplantation in children. Preparing the TCRbeta library involved the use of unique molecular identifiers. One entry per CDR3 protein results from TCRdb running MiXCR on the PCR reads. The sample has 7,000 or so distinct CDR3 sequences; 4% to 5.5% are singletons. The sequenced sample was PBMCs, mostly from graft donor cells, obtained 180 days after TCRalphabeta/CD19-depleted stem cell transplant. Source of these receptors: a child younger than two who had a stem cell transplant for acute myeloid leukemia, so the T cells may come from the graft donor.

Judged by abundance, this clonotype is large. The chain recombines TRBV12-3 or TRBV12-4 with TRBJ1-5; D unresolved. Deletions cut 5 bases from V and 7 bases from J, with 18 bases between. This CDR3 spans 15 amino acids. CDR3 bases: TGTGCCAGCAGTCCCCCGGGCGGAGAGGGACAGCCCCAGCATTTT. This gives the protein CASSPPGGEGQPQHF.

In its sample, this clonotype was seen many times. The chain couples TRBV9 to TRBJ1-2; maybe TRBD1 (6 bases). V was pared by 4 bases and J by 8 bases, with 21 bases between. The germline V gene has CDR1 SGDLS and CDR2 YYNGEE. The CDR3 length is 15 residues. CDR3 coding DNA: TGTGCCAGCAGCCTTGGGGGCCTCCCCACGGGAGGCTACACCTTC. Translation: CASSLGGLPTGGYTF.

This clonotype was seen many times. This chain links TRBV12-3 or TRBV12-4 with TRBJ1-1; 9 nucleotides align to TRBD1. The CDR3 is 13 residues long. V was clipped by 9 bases and J by 6 bases; unmatched bases: 8. The CDR3 reads CASPGQGSSEAFF. The CDR3 DNA reads TGTGCCAGTCCGGGACAGGGATCGTCTGAAGCTTTCTTT.

This clonotype has ten or more counts. The J gene is TRBJ1-4, the V gene TRBV20-1; a weak D match, TRBD1 (6 bases). Looked up from germline, CDR1 is DFQATT and CDR2 is SNEGSKA (reference sequence). This CDR3 has 14 residues. Trimming cost V 4 bases and J 8 bases, with 17 bases left between them. The CDR3 is CSAISGTSQEKLFF. The CDR3 DNA sequence: TGCAGTGCTATATCCGGGACATCGCAGGAAAAACTGTTTTTT.

Within the sample, this clonotype is medium-sized. J is TRBJ2-1 and V is TRBV12-3 or TRBV12-4; D remains ambiguous. Deletions cut 8 bases from V and 9 bases from J, with 17 bases between. This CDR3 has 13 residues. The CDR3 reads CASARPKVSEQFF. CDR3 nucleotides: TGTGCCAGCGCAAGGCCCAAAGTTAGTGAGCAGTTCTTC.

Ten or more counts support this clonotype. The chain links TRBV6-5 to TRBJ1-2, with TRBD1 identical over 7 bases. The trim removed 6 bases at V and 3 bases at J, leaving 7 bases unmatched. The germline V gene encodes CDR1 MNHEY and CDR2 SVGAGI. This CDR3 region has 14 residues. The CDR3 is CASSYDREDYGYTF. The CDR3 nucleotides read TGTGCCAGCAGCTACGACAGGGAGGACTATGGCTACACCTTC.

This clonotype occurred many times. V gene TRBV4-2 combines with J gene TRBJ2-1, with D tentatively TRBD2 (5 bases). This CDR3 has 13 amino acids. The V gene lost 0 bases and the J gene lost 6 bases, with 6 bases spanning the gap. Germline CDR1 and CDR2: LGHNA and YNFKEQ. The CDR3 sequence: CASSQDTSNEQFF. CDR3 bases: TGTGCCAGCAGCCAAGATACTAGCAATGAGCAGTTCTTC.

This clonotype is classed as large. The gene calls are TRBV4-2 and TRBJ2-2; D ambiguous. Germline CDR1 LGHNA, CDR2 YNFKEQ. The V end was cut by 3 bases, the J end by 6 bases, with 11 bases between. The CDR3 extends over 14 amino acids. The CDR3 sequence is CASSQGFVAGELFF. CDR3 DNA sequence: TGTGCCAGCAGCCAGGGCTTTGTAGCCGGGGAGCTGTTTTTT.

The chain combines TRBV3-1 with TRBJ2-1; 7 bases line up with TRBD1. This CDR3 has 15 residues. The germline gives CDR1 LGHDT, CDR2 YNNKEL (reference sequence). Trimming cost V 10 bases and J 7 bases; bases outside gene matches: 16. The DNA for the CDR3 is TGTGCCACCTGCCGAATCCACAGGGGCGGAAATGAGCAGTTCTTC. Protein: CATCRIHRGGNEQFF.

Ten or more counts support this clonotype. The gene calls are TRBV4-2 and TRBJ2-7; 7 positions match TRBD2. V dropped 2 bases and J dropped 3; count of bases not matched to a gene: 16. The CDR3 runs 18 residues. Germline V CDR1 and CDR2: LGHNA, YNFKEQ. CDR3 DNA: TGTGCCAGCAGCCAAAACGGGGGGAGACTCCCCTCTGTCTACGAGCAGTACTTC. Its translation: CASSQNGGRLPSVYEQYF.

This clonotype has at least ten counts. The genes are TRBV15 and TRBJ1-3, with D hard to call. CDR1 and CDR2 from the germline V gene are LNHNV and YYDKDF (reference sequence). The ends were cut back, 5 bases at V and 8 bases at J, with 10 bases in the middle. The CDR3 length is 12 residues. In DNA form, the CDR3 reads TGTGCCACCAGCGGGAACGGAGACACCATATATTTT. Amino acids: CATSGNGDTIYF.

This clonotype was picked up many times. The chain employs TRBV11-3 and TRBJ1-2, with a possible D match to TRBD1 (5 bases). Trimming cost V 0 bases and J 2 bases, with 13 bases left between them. Germline values: CDR1 SGHNT, CDR2 YENEEA. CDR3 length equals 16 residues. This chain's CDR3 is CASSLDSGGRNYGYTF. CDR3 nucleotide sequence: TGTGCCAGCAGCTTAGATTCGGGGGGACGGAACTATGGCTACACCTTC.

This clonotype was detected many times. CDR3: CASRPDSVGNQPQHF. The CDR3 region has the DNA TGTGCCAGCAGACCGGACAGCGTCGGCAATCAGCCCCAGCATTTT. J is TRBJ1-5 and V is TRBV6-5, with D maybe TRBD1 (6 bases). The germline V gene has CDR1 MNHEY and CDR2 SVGAGI. V was shortened by 6 bases and J by 2 bases, with 14 bases between the two germline ends. CDR3 size: 15 residues.

This clonotype occurred many times. The CDR3 DNA reads as TGTGCCAGCAGTTTCGTCCGGGAGACCACAGATACGCAGTATTTT. This translates into CASSFVRETTDTQYF. This chain uses TRBV6-5 with TRBJ2-3; D perhaps matches TRBD2 (6 bases). Germline lookup yields CDR1 MNHEY and CDR2 SVGAGI. Trimming left V 4 bases short and J 2 bases short, with 13 bases between. CDR3 length: 15 residues.

By sample fraction, this clonotype is medium-sized. J is TRBJ1-2 and V is TRBV12-3 or TRBV12-4, with 11 bases that match TRBD1. The CDR3 contains 15 residues. V trimming: 6 bases; J trimming: 2 bases; junction bases outside the gene matches: 5. The CDR3 sequence is CASSPRTGGNYGYTF. The CDR3 nucleotides are TGTGCCAGCAGCCCACGGACAGGGGGCAACTATGGCTACACCTTC.

This clonotype was seen ten or more times. V is TRBV5-6 and J is TRBJ1-1, with D possibly matching TRBD1 (5 bases). V lost 0 bases, J lost 4 bases, and 10 bases lay in between. The CDR3 length is 14 residues. Germline V gene data show CDR1 as SGHDT and CDR2 as YYEEEE. The CDR3 nucleotides read TGTGCCAGCAGCTTGGTAAGGGGCCTCACTGAAGCTTTCTTT. Encoded protein: CASSLVRGLTEAFF. Complete variable domain (other parts from reference TRBV5-6 and TRBJ1-1): DAGVTQSPTHLIKTRGQQVTLRCSPKSGHDTVSWYQQALGQGPQFIFQYYEEEERQRGNFPDRFSGHQFPNYSSELNVNALLLGDSALYLCASSLVRGLTEAFFGQGTRLTVV.

This clonotype is medium-sized in the sample. The chain uses TRBV7-9 and TRBJ1-4; D ambiguous. Trimming cost V 1 base and J 8 bases, with 14 bases left between them. CDR1 is SEHNR, CDR2 FQNEAQ, per germline (reference sequence). The CDR3 sequence is 15 residues long. The CDR3: CASSLDQVSREKLFF. In DNA, the CDR3 is TGTGCCAGCAGCTTAGATCAGGTGTCGAGGGAAAAACTGTTTTTT.

This clonotype was detected many times. The genes are TRBV11-3 and TRBJ2-1; D unresolved. Germline values: CDR1 SGHNT, CDR2 YENEEA. V shed 5 bases and J shed 6 bases, with 8 bases lying between them. The CDR3 has 12 residues. The CDR3 DNA sequence: TGTGCCAGCAGCCTCAACCCCAATGAGCAGTTCTTC. Protein sequence: CASSLNPNEQFF.

This clonotype was seen repeatedly, ten times or more. The chain employs TRBV20-1 and TRBJ2-3; a weak D match, TRBD2 (5 bases). The CDR3 is 15 residues long. V was pared by 0 bases and J by 2 bases, with 12 bases between. The germline V gene encodes CDR1 DFQATT and CDR2 SNEGSKA (reference sequence). The CDR3 sequence: CSAREPGLATDTQYF. The CDR3 DNA reads TGCAGTGCTAGAGAGCCTGGACTGGCCACAGATACGCAGTATTTT.

This clonotype is labeled as medium-sized. V gene TRBV4-1 combines with J gene TRBJ2-1; D is perhaps TRBD1 or TRBD2 (5 bases each). Trimming stripped 1 base from V and 8 bases from J, with 9 bases between. The CDR3 covers 13 residues. Germline V CDR1 and CDR2: MGHRA, YSYEKL. The chain's CDR3 is CASSQAGTDEQFF. For the CDR3, the DNA is TGCGCCAGCAGCCAAGCAGGGACGGATGAGCAGTTCTTC.

The rearrangement joins TRBV5-8 to TRBJ2-1, with D possibly being TRBD2 (6 bases). Per germline, CDR1 SGHTS and CDR2 YDEGEE. Trimming left V 8 bases short and J 5 bases short, with 20 bases between. The length of the CDR3 is 15 residues. The CDR3 protein is CARGPRERAHNEQFF. Here the CDR3 DNA reads TGTGCCAGGGGACCCAGGGAGCGGGCCCACAATGAGCAGTTCTTC.

Ten or more counts support this clonotype. The rearrangement links TRBV4-2 to TRBJ2-3, with TRBD2 matching over 10 bases. CDR1 is LGHNA and CDR2 is YNFKEQ in the germline V gene. V gave up 4 bases and J gave up 1 base; unmatched junction bases: 2. The CDR3 is 15 residues long. The CDR3 bases are TGTGCCAGCAGCCTTGGGACTAGCGGCACAGATACGCAGTATTTT. It yields the protein CASSLGTSGTDTQYF.

Many counts were recorded for this clonotype. DNA for the CDR3: TGCGCCAGCAGCTTGGTGCCATCAGATACGCAGTATTTT. The encoded protein is CASSLVPSDTQYF. J is TRBJ2-3 and V is TRBV5-1; D gene uncertain. CDR1 SGHRS and CDR2 YFSETQ come from the germline V gene. The CDR3 sequence is 13 residues long. V was trimmed by 0 bases and J by 4 bases, leaving 6 bases between them.

In its sample, this clonotype ranks as medium-sized (0.01 to 0.1%). The junction departs from the called germline gene at one end, perhaps through a read error. The V call is TRBV4-3, the J call TRBJ2-1; perhaps TRBD2 as D (6 bases). Germline CDR1 is LGHNA and CDR2 is YSLEER. This CDR3 is built from 13 residues. CDR3 residues: CASSRSLGLRKLF. The DNA of the CDR3 is TGCGCCAGCAGCCGCAGCTTGGGACTGCGGAAGCTCTTC.

The rearrangement uses TRBV11-2 and TRBJ2-3; no clear D. Trimming pared 2 bases from V and 2 bases from J, leaving 11 bases between. The germline gives CDR1 SGHAT, CDR2 FQNNGV. The CDR3 consists of 15 residues. The CDR3 here is CASSLMARDTDTQYF. Written as DNA, the CDR3 is TGTGCCAGCAGCTTAATGGCGAGAGACACAGATACGCAGTATTTT.

This clonotype appeared a few times. Its ends do not fully match the called genes, so a read error is possible. The chain recombines TRBV2 with TRBJ2-4, with 16 bases aligning to TRBD2. Germline-derived CDR1 and CDR2 are SNHLY and FYNNEI. CDR3 length: 18 residues. The DNA of the CDR3 is TGTGCCATCAGTAGGGGACTAGCGGGAGGGCTAGCCAAAAACATTCAGTACTTC. Its protein is CAISRGLAGGLAKNIQYF.

By share, this clonotype counts as medium-sized (0.01 to 0.1%). V is TRBV3-1 and J is TRBJ1-1; the match to TRBD1 covers 8 bases. The CDR3 runs to 13 residues. The V gene's germline CDR1 is LGHDT and CDR2 YNNKEL (reference sequence). Unmatched junction bases numbered 1, after V lost 4 bases and J lost 3 bases. As DNA, the CDR3 is TGTGCCAGCAGCCCAGGGGGCTACACTGAAGCTTTCTTT. Encoded protein: CASSPGGYTEAFF.

Ten or more counts support this clonotype. CDR3 bases: TGCAGTGCTAGGACCCCGGGACTAGCCTTAAAACACAATGAGCAGTTCTTC. Protein product: CSARTPGLALKHNEQFF. This chain connects TRBV20-1 to TRBJ2-1; 9 bases agree with TRBD2. The CDR3 covers 17 residues. Germline V lookup: CDR1 DFQATT, CDR2 SNEGSKA (reference sequence). Trimming took 3 bases from V and 5 from J; bases not matched to a gene: 14.

To note about this clonotype: This could be a read error, since a much larger clone is one nucleotide away. The gene calls are TRBV6-1 and TRBJ2-1, with TRBD2 matching 7 bases. Germline CDR1 MNHNS, CDR2 SASEGT. This CDR3 has 15 residues. Here the CDR3 DNA reads TGTGCCAGCAGTGAAGGCCGGCTAGCGGCCAATGTGCAGTTCTTC. This translates into CASSEGRLAANVQFF.

This clonotype has a handful of counts. The chain is built from TRBV28 and TRBJ2-1; D not resolved. The V end lost 1 base, the J end lost 0 bases, and 13 bases lay between the germline ends. The germline CDR1 and CDR2 sequences are MDHEN and SYDVKM. CDR3 length equals 17 residues. CDR3 bases: TGTGCCAGCAGTTTATTTCCGGGCACCAGCTCCTACAATGAGCAGTTCTTC. Its protein is CASSLFPGTSSYNEQFF.

This clonotype is categorized as medium-sized (0.01 to 0.1%). This chain uses TRBV11-2 with TRBJ2-7; D gene ambiguous. CDR3 length: 13 amino acids. The V gene's germline CDR1 is SGHAT and CDR2 FQNNGV. The V gene lost 0 bases and the J gene lost 2 bases, with 5 bases spanning the gap. The CDR3 DNA follows: TGTGCCAGCAGCTTAGACTGGACCTACGAGCAGTACTTC. This gives the protein CASSLDWTYEQYF.